This T cell receptor beta chain was retrieved from a study of PD-1 blockade in mismatch repair-deficient tumors. Study summary: Patients had eleven to twelve mismatch repair-deficient cancer types, all previously treated and progressing.

Sequenced by immunoSEQ multiplex PCR; TCRdb stores in-frame clones only, minus some. This table has around 62,000 clones, approximately 78% appearing once. The sequencing here drew on peripheral blood, taken 2 weeks after starting pembrolizumab. This sequence was found in an adult with mismatch repair-deficient cancer.

This CDR3 is CASSRDRVYGYTF. CDR3 nucleotides: TGCGCCAGCAGCAGGGACAGGGTCTATGGCTACACCTTC. The chain has TRBV10-2 and TRBJ1-2, with TRBD1 identical over 9 bases. Trimming removed 6 bases from V and 4 bases from J; junction bases left unmatched: 3. Germline V gene lookup returns CDR1 WSHSY and CDR2 SAAADI. This CDR3 has 13 amino acids.